This TCR beta chain was found in a study of cytomegalovirus exposure and HLA in healthy donors. PCR used 60 Vbeta primers and 13 Jbeta primers. The data were produced by immunoSEQ multiplex PCR, yet TCRdb's version contains in-frame clones alone and is incomplete. The sample has 95,000 to 150,000 clones. Regarding the study as a whole: It is likely that the observed cluster of highly shared sequence variants was a sequencing artifact. Being indistinguishable, some V segments were excluded, TRBV6-2 and TRBV6-3 among them. Most TCR sequences were seen very rarely across donors, but some public TCRs occurred in many.

The V end was cut by 9 bases, the J end by 0 bases, with 7 bases between. Germline-derived CDR1 and CDR2 are LNHDA and SQIVND (reference sequence). The CDR3 covers 12 residues. About this clone itself: Its antigen is unidentified.

Sequenced: PBMCs. This receptor was taken from a man in his thirties or forties in good health and CMV-seronegative. This chain uses TRBV19 with TRBJ2-3; D remains ambiguous. CDR3 residues: CASSRSTDTQYF. In DNA form, the CDR3 reads TGTGCCAGCTCACGGAGCACAGATACGCAGTATTTT.